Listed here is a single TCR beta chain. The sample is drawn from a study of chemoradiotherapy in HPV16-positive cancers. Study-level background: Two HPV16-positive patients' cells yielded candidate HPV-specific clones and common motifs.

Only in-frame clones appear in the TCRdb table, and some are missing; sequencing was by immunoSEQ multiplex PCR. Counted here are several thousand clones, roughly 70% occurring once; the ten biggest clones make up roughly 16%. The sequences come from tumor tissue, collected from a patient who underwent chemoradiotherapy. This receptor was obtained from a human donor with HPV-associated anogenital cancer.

The CDR3 is CARGQISSYEQYF. In DNA, the CDR3 is TGTGCCAGAGGACAGATAAGCTCCTACGAGCAGTACTTC. The genes are TRBV2 and TRBJ2-7; D perhaps matches TRBD1 (6 bases). The CDR3 loop spans 13 amino acids. The V gene's germline CDR1 is SNHLY and CDR2 FYNNEI. The ends were cut back, 9 bases at V and 0 bases at J, with 12 bases in the middle.